The 27 T cell receptor beta chains below all came from one sample that was sequenced in a study of early T cells in non-severe SARS-CoV-2 infection. TCRdb reprocessed the 5' RACE reads via MiXCR and lists one record per CDR3 protein. The repertoire holds 60,000 to 65,000 distinct CDR3 sequences, roughly 9% seen once, with around an eighth in the top ten. The source material was whole blood, sampled at baseline. The receptors come from an adult who was a healthcare worker with PCR-confirmed SARS-CoV-2 infection or an uninfected control (not recorded which).

The chain combines TRBV9 with TRBJ1-6; D is uncertain. Germline V gene sequence: CDR1 SGDLS, CDR2 YYNGEE. Trimming stripped 2 bases from V and 6 bases from J, with 9 bases between. CDR3 length: 14 amino acids. CDR3 sequence: CASSVDPGNSPLHF. CDR3 coding DNA: TGTGCCAGCAGCGTTGATCCGGGTAATTCACCCCTCCACTTT.

The sample holds a few counts of this clonotype. V gene TRBV20-1 combines with J gene TRBJ2-1; the D is unclear. The CDR3 extends over 17 amino acids. V lost 0 bases, J lost 0 bases, and 15 bases lay in between. Per the germline V gene, CDR1 is DFQATT and CDR2 is SNEGSKA (reference sequence). The CDR3 bases are TGCAGTGCTAGAGATATCTCCCATTTCCTCTCCTACAATGAGCAGTTCTTC. This sequence encodes CSARDISHFLSYNEQFF.

The sample holds many counts of this clonotype. The V and J genes are TRBV7-6 and TRBJ2-3, with 7 positions matching TRBD2. The V gene end was trimmed by 4 bases and the J gene end by 0 bases; junction bases not matched to a gene: 10. The CDR3 has 17 residues. Germline CDR1 and CDR2: SGHVS and FNYEAQ. CDR3 DNA sequence: TGTGCCAGCAGCTCCTGGGTACAAGCGGGAAGCACAGATACGCAGTATTTT. It codes for CASSSWVQAGSTDTQYF.

This clonotype came up many times. V usage is TRBV7-3 and J usage is TRBJ1-1, with TRBD1 identical over 8 bases. J lost 4 bases, V lost 5 bases, and 9 bases had no gene match. This CDR3 has 15 residues. The germline gives CDR1 SGHTA, CDR2 FQGTGA. CDR3 protein: CASSPSTGVGTEAFF. The CDR3 region has the DNA TGTGCCAGCAGCCCCTCGACAGGGGTGGGCACTGAAGCTTTCTTT. Combining the CDR3 with reference TRBV7-3 and TRBJ1-1 gives the whole variable domain GAGVSQTPSNKVTEKGKYVELRCDPISGHTALYWYRQSLGQGPEFLIYFQGTGAADDSGLPNDRFFAVRPEGSVSTLKIQRTERGDSAVYLCASSPSTGVGTEAFFGQGTRLTVV.

This clonotype was observed a few times. This chain links TRBV6-5 with TRBJ2-5, with 9 positions matching TRBD2. J was trimmed by 5 bases and V by 0 bases; bases with no gene match: 4. The CDR3 loop spans 15 amino acids. Germline values: CDR1 MNHEY, CDR2 SVGAGI. The CDR3 region is CASSYSSGGLETQYF. The CDR3 nucleotides are TGTGCCAGCAGTTACTCGAGCGGGGGGCTGGAGACCCAGTACTTC.

This clonotype was picked up many times. This chain uses TRBV24-1 with TRBJ1-4; 9 nucleotides line up with TRBD1. This CDR3 spans 15 amino acids. The V segment lost 2 bases and the J segment 6 bases; nucleotides outside the gene matches: 3. CDR1 is KGHDR and CDR2 is SFDVKD in the germline V gene. CDR3 bases: TGTGCCACCAGTGATTCGGGACAGGGATATGAAAAACTGTTTTTT. It yields the protein CATSDSGQGYEKLFF.

The V gene is TRBV5-1, the J gene TRBJ2-1, with 9 bases aligning to TRBD2. CDR1 and CDR2 (germline): SGHRS, YFSETQ. V gave up 0 bases and J gave up 0 bases; unmatched junction bases: 7. This CDR3 is 18 amino acids long. The CDR3 nucleotides read TGCGCCAGCAGCTTGGAACTAGCGGGCCTGAGCTCCTACAATGAGCAGTTCTTC. It is translated as CASSLELAGLSSYNEQFF.

This clonotype was counted a few times. The J gene is TRBJ2-1, the V gene TRBV11-3; 7 bases match TRBD2. CDR1 is SGHNT, CDR2 YENEEA, per germline. The V segment lost 0 bases and the J segment 6 bases; nucleotides outside the gene matches: 5. The CDR3 totals 15 residues. CDR3 bases: TGTGCCAGCAGCTTAGACGGCGGGAGCATCAATGAGCAGTTCTTC. Its translation is CASSLDGGSINEQFF.

This chain uses TRBV6-2 or TRBV6-3 with TRBJ2-5; 13 bases are a match to TRBD2. CDR1 and CDR2 from the germline V gene are MNHEY and SVGEGT. Trimming at V came to 4 bases and at J to 5 bases, leaving 7 bases not matched to a gene. The CDR3 has 16 amino acids. The CDR3, as DNA: TGTGCCAGCAGTTGGGCCGGACTAGCGGGAGCGGAGACCCAGTACTTC. It yields the protein CASSWAGLAGAETQYF.

This clonotype was seen many times. The CDR3: CASSGQGAWEQYF. CDR3 bases: TGTGCCAGCAGCGGACAGGGGGCTTGGGAGCAGTACTTC. The chain couples TRBV5-6 to TRBJ2-7; 11 bases map to TRBD1. Trimming removed 4 bases from V and 7 bases from J; junction bases left unmatched: 4. CDR3 length: 13 residues. In germline, CDR1 is SGHDT, CDR2 YYEEEE.

The chain employs TRBV19 and TRBJ1-4; tentatively, D is TRBD1 (5 bases). The germline V and J ends were trimmed by 11 bases and 5 bases, with 12 bases remaining between them. The CDR3 runs 12 residues. Germline values: CDR1 LNHDA, CDR2 SQIVND (reference sequence). This CDR3 reads CAGRAGNEKLFF. Written as DNA, the CDR3 is TGTGCCGGGAGGGCAGGGAATGAAAAACTGTTTTTT.

This clonotype was recorded many times. The V gene is TRBV5-6, the J gene TRBJ2-5; TRBD2 matches 10 bases. CDR1 and CDR2 from the germline V gene are SGHDT and YYEEEE. The CDR3 is made up of 15 amino acids. J was trimmed by 5 bases and V by 2 bases; bases with no gene match: 6. CDR3 bases: TGTGCCAGCAGCTTCCTAGCGGGAGTAAGGGAGACCCAGTACTTC. As protein: CASSFLAGVRETQYF.

V and J are TRBV12-3 or TRBV12-4 and TRBJ2-7, with D hard to call. With 5 bases removed from V and 2 bases from J, the gap between germline ends came to 10 bases. The CDR3 extends over 13 amino acids. The CDR3 nucleotides read TGTGCCAGCAGTCCTCATAATACCTACGAGCAGTACTTC. Amino acid sequence: CASSPHNTYEQYF.

The CDR3 sequence is CASRWVINQPQHF. CDR3 DNA: TGTGCCAGCAGGTGGGTTATCAATCAGCCCCAGCATTTT. V usage is TRBV6-2 or TRBV6-3 and J usage is TRBJ1-5; no clear D gene. In germline, CDR1 is MNHEY, CDR2 SVGEGT. Trimming shortened V by 6 bases and J by 3 bases, and 9 bases separated the two germline ends. CDR3 length: 13 residues.

The chain combines TRBV7-3 with TRBJ2-1; possible D gene TRBD2, 5 bases. The germline V gene has CDR1 SGHTA and CDR2 FQGTGA. Trimming stripped 3 bases from V and 6 bases from J, with 6 bases between. The CDR3 is 12 residues long. The CDR3 reads CASSFSGNEQFF. DNA for the CDR3: TGTGCCAGCAGCTTCAGCGGCAATGAGCAGTTCTTC.

This clonotype was seen repeatedly, ten times or more. This sequence joins TRBV2 and TRBJ2-5, with 8 nucleotides matching TRBD1. From germline, CDR1 is SNHLY and CDR2 FYNNEI. Germline trimming cut 4 bases from V and 4 bases from J; bases unmatched to any gene: 5. The CDR3 contains 14 residues. The CDR3 spells CASSGSTGGETQYF. In DNA, the CDR3 is TGTGCCAGCAGTGGTTCTACAGGGGGAGAGACCCAGTACTTC. Looking up the rest from reference TRBV2 and TRBJ2-5 gives the full variable domain: EPEVTQTPSHQVTQMGQEVILRCVPISNHLYFYWYRQILGQKVEFLVSFYNNEISEKSEIFDDQFSVERPDGSNFTLKIRSTKLEDSAMYFCASSGSTGGETQYFGPGTRLLVL.

This clonotype was observed many times. This rearrangement joins TRBV5-1 to TRBJ2-5; TRBD1 might be the D (7 bases). The germline CDR1 and CDR2 sequences are SGHRS and YFSETQ. The CDR3 runs 14 residues. V lost 2 bases and J 1 base, leaving 9 bases between the germline ends. The CDR3 DNA reads TGCGCCAGCAGCTTCCAGGGGGGCCAAGAGACCCAGTACTTC. This translates into CASSFQGGQETQYF.

This clonotype came up a few times. The chain carries TRBV5-1 and TRBJ2-7, with 9 bases that match TRBD2. Germline V gives CDR1 SGHRS, CDR2 YFSETQ. After removal of 0 bases from V and 5 bases from J, the junction contained 3 bases not matched to a gene. The CDR3 extends over 14 amino acids. CDR3 DNA: TGCGCCAGCAGCTTGGTAGCGGGAGACAACGAGCAGTACTTC. It is translated as CASSLVAGDNEQYF.

This clonotype was counted at least ten times. The chain combines TRBV7-2 with TRBJ2-7; 7 bases match TRBD2. After removal of 5 bases from V and 6 bases from J, the junction contained 7 bases not matched to a gene. The CDR3 spans 13 residues. The germline V gene has CDR1 SGHTA and CDR2 FQGNSA. CDR3 sequence reads: CASSAEGGREQYF. For the CDR3, the DNA is TGTGCCAGCAGCGCTGAGGGAGGGCGCGAGCAGTACTTC.

This clonotype was recorded a few times. The chain joins TRBV10-3 to TRBJ2-7; tentatively, D is TRBD1 or TRBD2 (5 bases each). Germline V gives CDR1 ENHRY, CDR2 SYGVKD. There are 13 residues in the CDR3. The V end was cut by 10 bases, the J end by 2 bases, with 15 bases between. The CDR3 DNA reads TGTGCCACCCGAGGGGCTACAACCTACGAGCAGTACTTC. Protein product: CATRGATTYEQYF.

The V and J genes are TRBV5-1 and TRBJ2-1, with D tentatively TRBD1 or TRBD2 (5 bases each). The CDR3 extends over 14 amino acids. Trimming took 2 bases from V and 5 from J, leaving 11 bases between them. CDR1 SGHRS and CDR2 YFSETQ come from the germline V gene. The CDR3 DNA reads TGCGCCAGCAGCTTCGGGGCACTCGACAATGAGCAGTTCTTC. As protein: CASSFGALDNEQFF.

This clonotype showed up many times. The chain couples TRBV7-9 to TRBJ2-1, with D perhaps assigned TRBD1 or TRBD2 (5 bases each). V lost 3 bases, J lost 8 bases, and 8 bases lay in between. This CDR3 contains 12 residues. Germline CDR1 reads SEHNR; CDR2 reads FQNEAQ (reference sequence). For the CDR3, the DNA is TGTGCCAGCAGCTTGGGGGAAGATGAGCAGTTCTTC. It codes for CASSLGEDEQFF. Complete variable domain (other parts from reference TRBV7-9 and TRBJ2-1): DTGVSQNPRHKITKRGQNVTFRCDPISEHNRLYWYRQTLGQGPEFLTYFQNEAQLEKSRLLSDRFSAERPKGSFSTLEIQRTEQGDSAMYLCASSLGEDEQFFGPGTRLTVL.

This clonotype was found many times. This sequence joins TRBV7-6 and TRBJ2-1; 15 nucleotides line up with TRBD2. V shed 5 bases, J shed 7 bases, and the junction held 9 bases outside the gene matches. CDR3 length equals 17 residues. CDR1 and CDR2 from the germline V gene are SGHVS and FNYEAQ. The CDR3 is CASSQDGTSGRRNEQFF. DNA for the CDR3: TGTGCCAGCAGCCAAGACGGGACTAGCGGGAGGAGGAATGAGCAGTTCTTC.

This clonotype has a count of ten or more. The rearrangement uses TRBV7-2 and TRBJ2-3; D remains unclear. CDR1 is SGHTA, CDR2 FQGNSA, per germline. The CDR3 has 12 residues. V lost 2 bases to trimming and J lost 3 bases, with 3 bases between them. In DNA, the CDR3 is TGTGCCAGCAGCTTAAGGACAGATACGCAGTATTTT. Amino acid sequence: CASSLRTDTQYF.

The sample holds a few counts of this clonotype. The chain links TRBV19 to TRBJ2-7; tentative D call: TRBD2 (5 bases). Germline V gene lookup returns CDR1 LNHDA and CDR2 SQIVND (reference sequence). The germline V and J ends were trimmed by 6 bases and 3 bases, with 12 bases remaining between them. The CDR3 runs to 13 residues. The CDR3 DNA is TGTGCCAGTAGCCCGGGATCCGGCTACGAGCAGTACTTC. Translation gives CASSPGSGYEQYF.

This clonotype was counted ten times or more. The V and J genes are TRBV7-9 and TRBJ2-1; 7 bases map to TRBD1. The CDR3 consists of 14 residues. From germline, CDR1 is SEHNR and CDR2 FQNEAQ (reference sequence). J gave up 6 bases and V 5 bases, and 7 bases lay outside the gene matches. The CDR3: CASSLPRDSNEQFF. The CDR3 bases are TGTGCCAGCAGCCTCCCCCGGGACAGCAATGAGCAGTTCTTC. Based on the CDR3 plus reference TRBV7-9 and TRBJ2-1, the full variable domain is DTGVSQNPRHKITKRGQNVTFRCDPISEHNRLYWYRQTLGQGPEFLTYFQNEAQLEKSRLLSDRFSAERPKGSFSTLEIQRTEQGDSAMYLCASSLPRDSNEQFFGPGTRLTVL.

This clonotype showed up many times. The genes are TRBV20-1 and TRBJ2-3; D remains ambiguous. CDR3 length equals 15 residues. The germline V gene has CDR1 DFQATT and CDR2 SNEGSKA (reference sequence). With 3 bases removed from V and 3 bases from J, the gap between germline ends came to 16 bases. CDR3 protein: CSASPGEIGTDTQYF. The CDR3 bases are TGCAGTGCTAGTCCCGGAGAGATTGGGACAGATACGCAGTATTTT.